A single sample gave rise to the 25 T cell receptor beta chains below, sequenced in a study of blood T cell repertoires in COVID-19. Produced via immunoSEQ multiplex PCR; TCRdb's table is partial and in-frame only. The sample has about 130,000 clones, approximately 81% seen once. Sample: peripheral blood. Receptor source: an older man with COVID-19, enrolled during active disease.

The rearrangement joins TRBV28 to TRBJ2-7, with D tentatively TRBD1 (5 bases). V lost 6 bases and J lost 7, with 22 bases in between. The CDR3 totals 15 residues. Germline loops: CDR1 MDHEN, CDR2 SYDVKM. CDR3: CASSTRQYPSWEQYF. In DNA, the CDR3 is TGTGCCAGCAGCACAAGACAGTACCCCTCATGGGAGCAGTACTTC.

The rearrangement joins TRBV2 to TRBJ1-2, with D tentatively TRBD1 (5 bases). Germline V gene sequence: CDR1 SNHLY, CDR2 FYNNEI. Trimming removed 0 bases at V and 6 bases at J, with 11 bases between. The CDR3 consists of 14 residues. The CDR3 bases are TGTGCCAGCAGTGAAGCGCTTGGGGCAGATGGCTACACCTTC. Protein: CASSEALGADGYTF.

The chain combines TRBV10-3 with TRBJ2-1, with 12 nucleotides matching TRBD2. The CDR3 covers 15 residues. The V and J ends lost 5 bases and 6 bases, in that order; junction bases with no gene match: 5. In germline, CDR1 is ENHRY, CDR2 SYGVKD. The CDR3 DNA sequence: TGTGCCATCAGTTCGACTAGCGGGAGAACCAATGAGCAGTTCTTC. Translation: CAISSTSGRTNEQFF.

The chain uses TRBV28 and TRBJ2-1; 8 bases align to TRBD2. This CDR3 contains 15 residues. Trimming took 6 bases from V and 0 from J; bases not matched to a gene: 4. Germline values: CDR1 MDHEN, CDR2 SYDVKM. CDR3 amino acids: CASSESGSSYNEQFF. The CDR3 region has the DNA TGTGCCAGCAGCGAAAGCGGGAGCTCCTACAATGAGCAGTTCTTC.

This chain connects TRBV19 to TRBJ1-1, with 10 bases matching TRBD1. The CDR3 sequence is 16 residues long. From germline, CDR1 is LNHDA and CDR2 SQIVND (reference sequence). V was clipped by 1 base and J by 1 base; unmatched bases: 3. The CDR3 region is CASSIGWDRGNTEAFF. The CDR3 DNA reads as TGTGCCAGTAGTATAGGGTGGGACAGGGGGAACACTGAAGCTTTCTTT.

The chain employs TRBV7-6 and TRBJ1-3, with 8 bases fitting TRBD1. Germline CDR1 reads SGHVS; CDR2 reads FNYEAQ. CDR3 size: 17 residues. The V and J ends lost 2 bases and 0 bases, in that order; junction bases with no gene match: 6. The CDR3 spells CASSLLGTGFSGNTIYF. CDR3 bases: TGTGCCAGCAGCTTATTAGGGACAGGCTTCTCTGGAAACACCATATATTTT.

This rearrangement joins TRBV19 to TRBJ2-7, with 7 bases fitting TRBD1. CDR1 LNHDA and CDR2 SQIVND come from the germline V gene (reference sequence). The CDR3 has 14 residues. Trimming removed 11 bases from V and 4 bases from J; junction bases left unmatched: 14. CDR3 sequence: CAVSTGMEPYEQYF. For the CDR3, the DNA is TGTGCCGTATCGACAGGGATGGAACCTTACGAGCAGTACTTC.

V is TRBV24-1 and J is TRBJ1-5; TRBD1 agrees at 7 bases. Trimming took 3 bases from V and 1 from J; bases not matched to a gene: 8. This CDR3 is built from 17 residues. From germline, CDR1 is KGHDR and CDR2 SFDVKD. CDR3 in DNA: TGTGCCACCAGTGATAATACAGGGGTGGGAAGCAATCAGCCCCAGCATTTT. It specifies CATSDNTGVGSNQPQHF.

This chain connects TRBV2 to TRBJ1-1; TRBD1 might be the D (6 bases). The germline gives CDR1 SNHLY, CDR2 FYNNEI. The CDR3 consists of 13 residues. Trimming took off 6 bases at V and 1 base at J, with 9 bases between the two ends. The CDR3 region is CASRLDRNTEAFF. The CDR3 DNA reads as TGTGCCAGCAGATTGGACAGGAACACTGAAGCTTTCTTT. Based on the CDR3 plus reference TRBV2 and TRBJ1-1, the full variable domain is EPEVTQTPSHQVTQMGQEVILRCVPISNHLYFYWYRQILGQKVEFLVSFYNNEISEKSEIFDDQFSVERPDGSNFTLKIRSTKLEDSAMYFCASRLDRNTEAFFGQGTRLTVV.

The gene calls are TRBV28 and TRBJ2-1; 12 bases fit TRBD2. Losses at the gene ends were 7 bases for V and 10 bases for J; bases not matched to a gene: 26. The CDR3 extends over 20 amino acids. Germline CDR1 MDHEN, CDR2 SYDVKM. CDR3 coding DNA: TGTGCCAGCACCTCTTCGGTAGGGGGACTAGCGGGCGCGGCATGGTCGGAGCAGTTCTTC. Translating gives CASTSSVGGLAGAAWSEQFF.

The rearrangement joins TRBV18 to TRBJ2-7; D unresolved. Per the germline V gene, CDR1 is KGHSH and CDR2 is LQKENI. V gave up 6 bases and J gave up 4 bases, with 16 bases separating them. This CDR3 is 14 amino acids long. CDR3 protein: CASSPSPEPYEQYF. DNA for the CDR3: TGTGCCAGCTCGCCTTCCCCGGAGCCGTACGAGCAGTACTTC.

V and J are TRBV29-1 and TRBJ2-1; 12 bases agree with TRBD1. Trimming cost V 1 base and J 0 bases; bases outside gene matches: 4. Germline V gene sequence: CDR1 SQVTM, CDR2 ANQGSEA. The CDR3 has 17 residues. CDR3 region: CSVEGGTGGLSYNEQFF. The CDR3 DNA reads TGCAGCGTTGAAGGAGGGACAGGGGGCCTCTCCTACAATGAGCAGTTCTTC.

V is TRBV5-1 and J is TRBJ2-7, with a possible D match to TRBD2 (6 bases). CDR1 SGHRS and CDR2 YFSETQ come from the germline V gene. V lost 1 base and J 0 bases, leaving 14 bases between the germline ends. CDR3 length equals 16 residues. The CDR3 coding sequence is TGCGCCAGCAGCTTGATGGGGGGTTGGTTCTCCTACGAGCAGTACTTC. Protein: CASSLMGGWFSYEQYF.

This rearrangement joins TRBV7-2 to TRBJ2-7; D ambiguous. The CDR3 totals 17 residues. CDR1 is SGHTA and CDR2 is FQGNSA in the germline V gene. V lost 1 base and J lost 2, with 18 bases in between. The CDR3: CASSLDQVVDFTYEQYF. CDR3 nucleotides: TGTGCCAGCAGCTTAGATCAAGTGGTAGATTTTACCTACGAGCAGTACTTC.

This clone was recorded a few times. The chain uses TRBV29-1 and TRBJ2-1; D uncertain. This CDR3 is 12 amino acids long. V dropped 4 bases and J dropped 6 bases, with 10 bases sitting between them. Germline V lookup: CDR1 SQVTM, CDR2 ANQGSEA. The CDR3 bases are TGCAGCGTTGTCGTGTTTCCCAATGAGCAGTTCTTC. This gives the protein CSVVVFPNEQFF.

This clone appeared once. CDR3 region: CASRRDRGLETQYF. The CDR3 coding sequence is TGTGCCAGCCGCCGGGACAGGGGGTTAGAGACCCAGTACTTC. The rearrangement links TRBV7-8 to TRBJ2-5; TRBD1 aligns across 11 bases. The CDR3 spans 14 residues. V gave up 8 bases and J gave up 4 bases; unmatched junction bases: 6. Germline loops: CDR1 SGHVS, CDR2 FQNEAQ.

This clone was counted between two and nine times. This CDR3 is CASTAGSNTGELFF. CDR3 sequence (DNA): TGCGCCAGCACGGCGGGAAGCAACACCGGGGAGCTGTTTTTT. This chain connects TRBV5-1 to TRBJ2-2, with D possibly matching TRBD2 (6 bases). Germline V gene sequence: CDR1 SGHRS, CDR2 YFSETQ. The CDR3 runs 14 residues. The ends were cut back, 6 bases at V and 2 bases at J, with 11 bases in the middle.

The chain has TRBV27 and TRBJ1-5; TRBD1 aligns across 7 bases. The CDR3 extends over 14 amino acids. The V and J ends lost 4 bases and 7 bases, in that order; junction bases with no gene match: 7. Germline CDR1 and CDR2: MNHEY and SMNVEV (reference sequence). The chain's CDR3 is CASSSTGTKQPQHF. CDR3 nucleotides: TGTGCCAGCAGTTCGACAGGGACGAAGCAGCCCCAGCATTTT.

The DNA for the CDR3 is TGCAGCGTTCCACAGGGGAAAGATGGCTACACCTTC. Translating it yields CSVPQGKDGYTF. The rearrangement uses TRBV29-1 and TRBJ1-2; 7 positions match TRBD1. This CDR3 has 12 amino acids. Germline-derived CDR1 and CDR2 are SQVTM and ANQGSEA. Trimming cost V 5 bases and J 6 bases; bases outside gene matches: 6.

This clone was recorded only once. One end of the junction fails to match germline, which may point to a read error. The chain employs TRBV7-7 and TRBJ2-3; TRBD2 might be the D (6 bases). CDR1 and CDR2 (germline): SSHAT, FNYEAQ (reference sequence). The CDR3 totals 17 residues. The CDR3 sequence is CASSPGMAGGEADTQYF. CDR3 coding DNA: TGTGCTAGCAGCCCAGGGATGGCAGGCGGGGAGGCAGATACGCAGTATTTT.

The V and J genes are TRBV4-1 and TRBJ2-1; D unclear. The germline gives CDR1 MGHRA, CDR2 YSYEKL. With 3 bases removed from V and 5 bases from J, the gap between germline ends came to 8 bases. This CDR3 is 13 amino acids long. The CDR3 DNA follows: TGCGCCAGCAGCCACGTGTTTAACAATGAGCAGTTCTTC. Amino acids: CASSHVFNNEQFF.

DNA for the CDR3: TGTGCCAGCATTACAGGGTCTAGCACAGATACGCAGTATTTT. This gives the protein CASITGSSTDTQYF. V usage is TRBV6-5 and J usage is TRBJ2-3, with a weak D call TRBD1 (6 bases). CDR1 and CDR2 (germline): MNHEY, SVGAGI. Trimming removed 7 bases from V and 0 bases from J, with 11 bases in between. The CDR3 consists of 14 residues.

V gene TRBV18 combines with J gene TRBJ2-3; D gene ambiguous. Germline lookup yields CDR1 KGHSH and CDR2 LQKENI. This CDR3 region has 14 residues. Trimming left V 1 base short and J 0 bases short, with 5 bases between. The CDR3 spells CASSPLHSTDTQYF. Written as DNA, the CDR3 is TGTGCCAGCTCACCACTCCATAGCACAGATACGCAGTATTTT.

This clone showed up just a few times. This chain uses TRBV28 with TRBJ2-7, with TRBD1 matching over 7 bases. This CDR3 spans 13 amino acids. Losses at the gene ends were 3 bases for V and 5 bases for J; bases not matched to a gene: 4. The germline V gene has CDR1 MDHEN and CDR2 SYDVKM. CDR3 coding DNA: TGTGCCAGCAGTTTCGACAGGGCCCACGAGCAGTACTTC. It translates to CASSFDRAHEQYF.

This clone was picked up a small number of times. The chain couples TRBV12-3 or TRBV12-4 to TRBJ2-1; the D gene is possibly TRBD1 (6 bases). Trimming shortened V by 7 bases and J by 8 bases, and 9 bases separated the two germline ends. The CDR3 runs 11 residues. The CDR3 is CASTKGDEQFF. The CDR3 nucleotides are TGTGCCAGCACTAAGGGGGATGAGCAGTTCTTC.